These 2 T cell receptor beta chains were all obtained from the same sample, sequenced in a study of T cell responses to AZD1222 COVID-19 vaccine. The repertoire was sequenced with immunoSEQ multiplex PCR; TCRdb's copy has only in-frame clones and lacks some. The sample comprises fewer than 55,000 clones, 83% of which are singletons, and approximately 52% rests with the top ten. Sequencing used peripheral blood, obtained on day 0 of AZD1222 vaccination. Receptors originate from an adult in good health.

The chain links TRBV4-1 to TRBJ2-7; D is unclear. CDR1 is MGHRA and CDR2 is YSYEKL in the germline V gene. The CDR3 consists of 19 residues. V was clipped by 0 bases and J by 3 bases, with 24 bases between them. DNA for the CDR3: TGCGCCAGCAGCCAAGAGGGTGGCACCGGCACTGAGTATTACTACGAGCAGTACTTC. Translated, it gives CASSQEGGTGTEYYYEQYF.

The gene calls are TRBV5-5 and TRBJ2-2; 12 bases fit TRBD2. This CDR3 contains 15 residues. Germline V gene data show CDR1 as SGHKS and CDR2 as YYEKEE (reference sequence). J gave up 7 bases and V 3 bases, and 4 bases lay outside the gene matches. CDR3 loop: CASSSTSGGIGELFF. CDR3 coding DNA: TGTGCCAGCAGCTCGACTAGCGGGGGTATCGGGGAGCTGTTTTTT.